What follows describes a single TCR beta chain. Its antigen is not identified. Germline assignment: CDR1 SGHVS and CDR2 FQNEAQ. V gave up 3 bases and J gave up 3 bases, with 12 bases separating them. CDR3 length equals 15 residues. This sample was taken from a study of T-cell memory formation after mild COVID-19. TCRdb reanalysed the 5' RACE reads using MiXCR and keeps one entry per CDR3 protein. The sample consists of fewer than 500,000 distinct CDR3 sequences, around a quarter of them appearing once. Study observations and caveats: The authors did not confirm SARS-CoV-2 specificity of second-wave clones peaking day 37.

The sequenced sample consisted of PBMCs or a T cell subset sorted from them (not recorded which). This TCR was recovered from an adult woman who had mild COVID-19 (a few samples of this study predate the infection). Cell type and time point are not known. This chain joins TRBV7-8 and TRBJ1-5; D may be TRBD1 (5 bases). CDR3 DNA: TGTGCCAGCAGCTTGGGAGGCAGGGACAATCAGCCCCAGCATTTT. Amino acids: CASSLGGRDNQPQHF. The whole variable domain, remainder taken from reference TRBV7-8 and TRBJ1-5, is GAGVSQSPRYKVAKRGQDVALRCDPISGHVSLFWYQQALGQGPEFLTYFQNEAQLDKSGLPSDRFFAERPEGSVSTLKIQRTQQEDSAVYLCASSLGGRDNQPQHFGDGTRLSIL.